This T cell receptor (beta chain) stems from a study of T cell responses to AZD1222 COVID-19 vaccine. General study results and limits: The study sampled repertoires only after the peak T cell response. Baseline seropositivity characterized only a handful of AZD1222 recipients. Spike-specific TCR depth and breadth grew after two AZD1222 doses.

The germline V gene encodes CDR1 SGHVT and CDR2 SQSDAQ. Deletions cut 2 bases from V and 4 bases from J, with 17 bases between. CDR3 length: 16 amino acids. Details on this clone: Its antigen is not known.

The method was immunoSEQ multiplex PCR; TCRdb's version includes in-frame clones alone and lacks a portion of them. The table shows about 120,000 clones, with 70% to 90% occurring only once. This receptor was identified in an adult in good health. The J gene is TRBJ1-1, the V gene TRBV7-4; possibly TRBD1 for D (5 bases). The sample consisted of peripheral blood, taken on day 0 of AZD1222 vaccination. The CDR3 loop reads CASSLTSSWGSTEAFF. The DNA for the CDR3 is TGTGCCAGCAGCTTAACGTCGAGTTGGGGGAGCACTGAAGCTTTCTTT.